Shown below are 21 T cell receptor beta chains from a single sample sequenced in a study of T cell repertoires in cytomegalovirus infection. Via MiXCR, TCRdb re-called the reads, giving one row per CDR3 protein. This sample carries a few hundred thousand distinct CDR3 sequences, roughly a third of them seen once, and the ten largest clones take about 17%. Antigens of these TCRs are unknown. The source material was cultured PBMCs, sampled from culture after CMV antigen stimulation. These receptors all stem from a human donor in good health (CMV status not recorded). Some clones in this sample may be carry-over from other donors' samples.

This clonotype was counted a few times. V gene TRBV6-2 or TRBV6-3 combines with J gene TRBJ2-5, with D possibly being TRBD1 (5 bases). With 6 bases removed from V and 2 bases from J, the gap between germline ends came to 10 bases. Germline V gene lookup returns CDR1 MNHEY and CDR2 SVGEGT. The CDR3 has 13 amino acids. The CDR3 reads CASRETAQETQYF. For the CDR3, the DNA is TGTGCCAGCAGGGAGACAGCACAAGAGACCCAGTACTTC.

This clonotype appeared once. The V and J genes are TRBV20-1 and TRBJ2-1; 7 bases map to TRBD2. The length of the CDR3 is 12 residues. Germline CDR1 and CDR2: DFQATT and SNEGSKA (reference sequence). J lost 7 bases, V lost 5 bases, and 5 bases had no gene match. As DNA, the CDR3 is TGCAGTGCTGCGGGAGTGGGGAATGAGCAGTTCTTC. Its translation is CSAAGVGNEQFF.

V usage is TRBV4-1 and J usage is TRBJ2-4; D gene unclear. Trimming pared 0 bases from V and 3 bases from J, leaving 12 bases between. Germline values: CDR1 MGHRA, CDR2 YSYEKL. The CDR3 has 16 residues. Here the CDR3 DNA reads TGCGCCAGCAGCCAAGATCCCCGAAAGGGCAAAAACATTCAGTACTTC. It translates to CASSQDPRKGKNIQYF.

The chain couples TRBV4-2 to TRBJ2-3, with 15 bases that match TRBD2. Germline V gives CDR1 LGHNA, CDR2 YNFKEQ. Trimming took 0 bases from V and 4 from J; bases not matched to a gene: 8. CDR3 length: 19 residues. The DNA for the CDR3 is TGTGCCAGCAGCCAAGATGGACTAGCGGGAGGGCTAGGGTCAGATACGCAGTATTTT. Translating gives CASSQDGLAGGLGSDTQYF.

The CDR3 DNA reads TGCAGTGCTAGAGTTAGCGGAACCTACGAGCAGTACTTC. This encodes CSARVSGTYEQYF. The chain employs TRBV20-1 and TRBJ2-7, with D perhaps matching TRBD2 (6 bases). This CDR3 spans 13 amino acids. Germline V gene sequence: CDR1 DFQATT, CDR2 SNEGSKA (reference sequence). Deletions cut 1 base from V and 2 bases from J, with 9 bases between.

The chain links TRBV7-9 to TRBJ2-7, with 7 bases matching TRBD1. CDR1 is SEHNR and CDR2 is FQNEAQ in the germline V gene (reference sequence). Unmatched junction bases numbered 8, after V lost 5 bases and J lost 1 base. CDR3 length: 15 amino acids. The CDR3 reads CASSQTGLGSYEQYF. In nucleotides, the CDR3 is TGTGCCAGCAGCCAGACAGGGTTAGGATCCTACGAGCAGTACTTC.

The V call is TRBV30, the J call TRBJ2-5, with 11 bases matching TRBD2. This CDR3 is built from 15 residues. Germline CDR1 and CDR2: GTSNPN and SVGIG (reference sequence). Here the CDR3 DNA reads TGTGCTTGCGGAACTAGCGGGAGATGGGGGGAGACCCAGTACTTC. This gives the protein CACGTSGRWGETQYF.

For the CDR3, the DNA is TGTGCCAGCAGCTTATACGAGAAGAGCTACAATGAGCAGTTCTTC. It specifies CASSLYEKSYNEQFF. This sequence joins TRBV7-3 and TRBJ2-1, with D unresolved. Deletions cut 2 bases from V and 3 bases from J, with 11 bases between. The length of the CDR3 is 15 residues. The V gene's germline CDR1 is SGHTA and CDR2 FQGTGA.

The rearrangement uses TRBV4-1 and TRBJ2-7, with 7 positions matching TRBD1. CDR3 length equals 16 residues. Unmatched junction bases numbered 8, after V lost 3 bases and J lost 0 bases. Germline V gene sequence: CDR1 MGHRA, CDR2 YSYEKL. Written as DNA, the CDR3 is TGCGCCAGCAGCCACTATGTCAGGGGGTACTCCTACGAGCAGTACGTC. Its translation: CASSHYVRGYSYEQYV.

This clonotype was seen once. The rearrangement uses TRBV12-5 and TRBJ1-2; D not resolved. Germline CDR1 and CDR2: LGHNT and FRNRAP. Deletions cut 5 bases from V and 6 bases from J, with 16 bases between. This CDR3 contains 14 residues. This chain's CDR3 is CASGIPTPAHGYTF. The CDR3 DNA reads TGTGCTAGTGGTATTCCTACCCCGGCCCATGGCTACACCTTC.

This clonotype was detected a few times. V and J are TRBV9 and TRBJ2-7; tentative D call: TRBD1 (6 bases). V lost 2 bases, J lost 6 bases, and 18 bases lay in between. This CDR3 has 15 amino acids. From germline, CDR1 is SGDLS and CDR2 YYNGEE. CDR3 region: CASSVFDRPGPEQYF. CDR3 nucleotide sequence: TGTGCCAGCAGCGTGTTTGACAGGCCAGGTCCCGAGCAGTACTTC.

This clonotype was counted at least ten times. The rearrangement links TRBV24-1 to TRBJ2-1, with D perhaps being TRBD1 or TRBD2 (5 bases each). Germline CDR1 and CDR2: KGHDR and SFDVKD. The V end was cut by 5 bases, the J end by 4 bases, with 14 bases between. The CDR3 contains 15 residues. In nucleotides, the CDR3 is TGTGCCACCAGTGGAAACGGGGCAGGGTACAATGAGCAGTTCTTC. It encodes CATSGNGAGYNEQFF.

This clonotype is a singleton in its sample. The rearrangement joins TRBV7-6 to TRBJ1-2, with 9 positions matching TRBD1. CDR3 size: 16 residues. Germline V gene lookup returns CDR1 SGHVS and CDR2 FNYEAQ. The V segment lost 2 bases and the J segment 9 bases; nucleotides outside the gene matches: 13. CDR3 residues: CASSLSSGTGSLCYTF. The CDR3 DNA follows: TGTGCCAGCAGCTTAAGTTCCGGGACAGGGAGTTTGTGCTACACCTTC.

The CDR3 region is CASSYSGAAGASDGYTF. The CDR3 bases are TGTGCCAGCAGTTACTCGGGGGCCGCAGGAGCCTCGGATGGCTACACCTTC. This chain joins TRBV6-6 and TRBJ1-2; D perhaps matches TRBD1 (6 bases). V was pared by 0 bases and J by 6 bases, with 20 bases between. The CDR3 contains 17 residues. The germline CDR1 and CDR2 sequences are MNHNY and SVGAGI (reference sequence).

V and J are TRBV20-1 and TRBJ2-1; D not certain. Trimming pared 5 bases from V and 2 bases from J, leaving 7 bases between. Germline V gene lookup returns CDR1 DFQATT and CDR2 SNEGSKA (reference sequence). There are 12 residues in the CDR3. CDR3 loop: CSAAVAYNEQFF. DNA of the CDR3: TGCAGTGCTGCCGTTGCCTACAATGAGCAGTTCTTC.

The chain carries TRBV7-2 and TRBJ2-7; D is possibly TRBD1 or TRBD2 (5 bases each). The CDR3 has 15 amino acids. V lost 2 bases and J 2 bases, leaving 13 bases between the germline ends. Germline CDR1 is SGHTA and CDR2 is FQGNSA. CDR3 sequence reads: CASSLIRGPPYEQYF. CDR3 sequence (DNA): TGTGCCAGCAGCTTAATCCGGGGCCCACCCTACGAGCAGTACTTC.

J is TRBJ1-6 and V is TRBV6-5; unclear D gene. Germline CDR1 is MNHEY and CDR2 is SVGAGI. Trimming stripped 2 bases from V and 7 bases from J, with 9 bases between. The CDR3 has 14 amino acids. The CDR3 spells CASSYADPNSPLHF. DNA for the CDR3: TGTGCCAGCAGTTACGCGGACCCAAATTCACCCCTCCACTTT.

Comments on this clonotype: A much larger clone differs by one base, so this may be a read error. The rearrangement uses TRBV7-9 and TRBJ2-7; TRBD1 or TRBD2 may be the D gene (5 bases each). V gave up 4 bases and J gave up 3 bases, with 13 bases separating them. Germline lookup yields CDR1 SEHNR and CDR2 FQNEAQ (reference sequence). The CDR3 sequence is 14 residues long. The CDR3 DNA sequence: TGTGCCAGCAGCTCGGGGCGGACAAACTACGAGCAGTACTTC. Translation: CASSSGRTNYEQYF.

The chain joins TRBV5-4 to TRBJ1-4, with D maybe TRBD1 (5 bases). Germline CDR1 is SGHNT and CDR2 is YYREEE (reference sequence). CDR3 length: 16 amino acids. V was trimmed by 5 bases and J by 2 bases, leaving 16 bases between them. The CDR3 protein is CASSPGRGSTNEKLFF. The CDR3 DNA is TGTGCCAGCAGTCCTGGACGGGGCTCTACTAATGAAAAACTGTTTTTT.

This clonotype was recorded a few times. The chain is built from TRBV7-9 and TRBJ1-2; 7 bases map to TRBD1. V gave up 3 bases and J gave up 2 bases; unmatched junction bases: 6. Germline V gives CDR1 SEHNR, CDR2 FQNEAQ (reference sequence). The CDR3 runs to 15 residues. CDR3 region: CASSFPTGQNYGYTF. CDR3 DNA sequence: TGTGCCAGCAGCTTCCCGACGGGACAGAACTATGGCTACACCTTC.

This clonotype was found a few times. The genes are TRBV20-1 and TRBJ2-2; D possibly corresponds to TRBD1 (5 bases). Trimming removed 2 bases from V and 1 base from J, with 8 bases in between. CDR3 length: 14 residues. Germline V gene lookup returns CDR1 DFQATT and CDR2 SNEGSKA (reference sequence). The CDR3 region is CSARPGLNTGELFF. The CDR3 DNA sequence: TGCAGTGCTAGACCAGGGCTGAACACCGGGGAGCTGTTTTTT.